This record covers a single TCR beta chain. The germline V gene encodes CDR1 SEHNR and CDR2 FQNEAQ (reference sequence). The CDR3 covers 15 residues. Trimming took off 6 bases at V and 2 bases at J, with 16 bases between the two ends. TCRdb processed the 5' RACE reads anew with MiXCR; each CDR3 protein has one entry. This sample carries approximately 190,000 distinct CDR3 sequences, approximately 15% of them seen once, and the ten largest clones take around two fifths. This entry belongs to a study of identical twins. This same sample was also part of a study on T cells expressing NK-cell markers.

This TCR was sampled from a woman under 30 in good health. The specimen sequenced was CD8+ T cells sorted from blood. V is TRBV7-9 and J is TRBJ2-5; D is perhaps TRBD2 (6 bases). The CDR3 DNA reads TGTGCCAGCAGTCGCCGGCGGGGCCTTCAAGAGACCCAGTACTTC. Translated, it gives CASSRRRGLQETQYF.